The entry below gives a single T cell receptor beta chain sequence along with its context. This specimen belongs to a study of PD-L1 blockade in urothelial cancer. Overall study: At 3 weeks (second dose) and 6 weeks after starting treatment, blood was analyzed.

Stated time point: pretreatment peripheral blood. Each PCR contained spiked-in synthetic TCR analog templates. Sequencing was performed with immunoSEQ multiplex PCR; in TCRdb, only in-frame clones are kept and a portion is missing. The sample includes 70,000 to 90,000 clones, roughly 84% seen only once; the top ten take around 14%. Per germline, CDR1 LGHNT and CDR2 FRNRAP. Trimming at V came to 6 bases and at J to 9 bases, leaving 4 bases not matched to a gene. This CDR3 spans 12 amino acids. Here the sequenced sample was PBMCs, taken around atezolizumab (anti-PD-L1) treatment. J is TRBJ2-1 and V is TRBV12-5, with 8 bases identical to TRBD2. The clonotype comes from a man between 60 and 70 years old with urothelial cancer. The CDR3 loop reads CASGYGTSEQFF. The CDR3 DNA is TGTGCTAGTGGCTACGGGACTAGTGAGCAGTTCTTC.